The 19 T cell receptor beta chains below come from one sample, sequenced in a study of control samples from healthy donors and cancer patients. Profiling relied on immunoSEQ multiplex PCR, and the TCRdb table lists in-frame clones only, not all of them. The sample contains some 170,000 clones, roughly 94% of which appear only once. Sequenced: PBMCs. Receptors were obtained from a man in his 60s with colorectal cancer.

The V gene is TRBV12-3 or TRBV12-4, the J gene TRBJ2-3; TRBD2 might be the D (7 bases). Trimming took off 8 bases at V and 4 bases at J, with 13 bases between the two ends. The CDR3 is made up of 13 amino acids. Here the CDR3 DNA reads TGTGCCAGCCTAGGGGGGGGCGCAGATACGCAGTATTTT. Translated, it gives CASLGGGADTQYF.

Only one count was recorded for this clone. CDR3 region: CASSLGTGGVGETQYF. CDR3 nucleotides: TGTGCCAGCAGCTTAGGGACAGGTGGGGTCGGGGAGACCCAGTACTTC. This chain links TRBV11-2 with TRBJ2-5; 7 nucleotides agree with TRBD1. The CDR3 length is 16 residues. Germline V gives CDR1 SGHAT, CDR2 FQNNGV. The ends lost 1 base at V and 5 bases at J; junction bases unmatched: 10.

The chain combines TRBV6-5 with TRBJ2-2; 7 nucleotides agree with TRBD1. Germline V CDR1 and CDR2: MNHEY, SVGAGI. The CDR3 contains 16 residues. V gave up 4 bases and J gave up 2 bases; unmatched junction bases: 7. CDR3 residues: CASSLSRDRNTGELFF. The CDR3 DNA reads as TGTGCCAGCAGTTTGTCCCGGGACAGAAACACCGGGGAGCTGTTTTTT.

The rearrangement joins TRBV10-3 to TRBJ1-1; a possible D gene is TRBD1 (5 bases). Germline V lookup: CDR1 ENHRY, CDR2 SYGVKD. The CDR3 spans 17 residues. Trimming stripped 4 bases from V and 0 bases from J, with 18 bases between. As DNA, the CDR3 is TGTGCCATCAGTGTTGCCCTGAGGGGTCCTGTGAACACTGAAGCTTTCTTT. Protein sequence: CAISVALRGPVNTEAFF.

This chain uses TRBV6-5 with TRBJ1-3; 8 positions agree with TRBD1. Trimming at V came to 6 bases and at J to 3 bases, leaving 7 bases not matched to a gene. Germline loops: CDR1 MNHEY, CDR2 SVGAGI. The CDR3 consists of 15 residues. The CDR3 bases are TGTGCCAGCAGAGCTACAGGGGGAAATGGAAACACCATATATTTT. This codes for CASRATGGNGNTIYF.

The rearrangement uses TRBV6-5 and TRBJ1-1, with D possibly matching TRBD1 (5 bases). The V gene's germline CDR1 is MNHEY and CDR2 SVGAGI. V was cut by 6 bases and J by 10 bases, with 12 bases left in between. CDR3 size: 11 residues. CDR3 region: CASSYGGRAFF. CDR3 sequence (DNA): TGTGCCAGCAGCTATGGGGGTAGAGCTTTCTTT.

This chain connects TRBV27 to TRBJ1-6; D remains ambiguous. CDR1 MNHEY and CDR2 SMNVEV come from the germline V gene (reference sequence). V gave up 3 bases and J gave up 2 bases, with 5 bases separating them. The CDR3 runs 14 residues. CDR3 sequence reads: CASSFFTYNSPLHF. The CDR3 DNA reads TGTGCCAGCAGTTTTTTCACCTATAATTCACCCCTCCACTTT.

In this sample, this clone turned up once. V is TRBV19 and J is TRBJ2-7, with D perhaps TRBD1 (6 bases). V was clipped by 4 bases and J by 2 bases, with 9 bases between them. CDR1 is LNHDA, CDR2 SQIVND, per germline (reference sequence). The CDR3 extends over 13 amino acids. In nucleotides, the CDR3 is TGTGCCAGTAGTAGACAGGCCGCCTACGAGCAGTACTTC. Translating it yields CASSRQAAYEQYF.

CDR3 loop: CASSLSQNRAGNTIYF. Here the CDR3 DNA reads TGTGCCAGCAGCTTGTCCCAAAACAGGGCTGGAAACACCATATATTTT. The V call is TRBV5-4, the J call TRBJ1-3, with D perhaps TRBD1 (6 bases). The CDR3 covers 16 residues. The ends were cut back, 1 base at V and 2 bases at J, with 13 bases in the middle. In germline, CDR1 is SGHNT, CDR2 YYREEE (reference sequence).

The chain couples TRBV5-1 to TRBJ2-5; TRBD2 matches 7 bases. In germline, CDR1 is SGHRS, CDR2 YFSETQ. The CDR3 consists of 15 residues. V dropped 2 bases and J dropped 0; count of bases not matched to a gene: 4. CDR3 protein: CASSFAAGNQETQYF. The DNA for the CDR3 is TGCGCCAGCAGCTTTGCAGCGGGGAACCAAGAGACCCAGTACTTC.

This sequence joins TRBV27 and TRBJ1-4; D is ambiguous. Germline CDR1 and CDR2: MNHEY and SMNVEV (reference sequence). V shed 5 bases and J shed 5 bases, with 12 bases lying between them. The length of the CDR3 is 14 residues. The CDR3 reads CASSVRRTNEKLFF. CDR3 sequence (DNA): TGTGCCAGCAGTGTGAGGCGAACAAATGAAAAACTGTTTTTT.

The chain has TRBV7-9 and TRBJ1-2; maybe TRBD1 (5 bases). CDR3 length: 13 residues. The V and J ends lost 5 bases and 5 bases respectively, with 12 bases between them. CDR1 and CDR2 (germline): SEHNR, FQNEAQ (reference sequence). This CDR3 is CASSATGLYGYTF. CDR3 DNA sequence: TGTGCCAGCAGCGCGACGGGACTTTATGGCTACACCTTC.

J is TRBJ1-6 and V is TRBV10-2; D remains ambiguous. The CDR3 is 13 amino acids. CDR1 is WSHSY, CDR2 SAAADI, per germline. V was shortened by 4 bases and J by 6 bases, with 7 bases between the two germline ends. CDR3 loop: CASSAQVNSPLHF. The DNA for the CDR3 is TGCGCCAGCAGTGCTCAGGTTAATTCACCCCTCCACTTT.

This clone was picked up a small number of times. The V gene is TRBV2, the J gene TRBJ1-1; maybe TRBD1 (5 bases). V lost 6 bases and J 2 bases, leaving 10 bases between the germline ends. This CDR3 comprises 13 residues. Germline V gives CDR1 SNHLY, CDR2 FYNNEI. This CDR3 reads CASRGDYNTEAFF. CDR3 nucleotide sequence: TGTGCCAGCAGGGGGGACTATAACACTGAAGCTTTCTTT.

V is TRBV15 and J is TRBJ2-7; no reliable D call. The germline gives CDR1 LNHNV, CDR2 YYDKDF (reference sequence). The CDR3 runs to 14 residues. Trimming left V 0 bases short and J 2 bases short, with 8 bases between. The CDR3 DNA sequence: TGTGCCACCAGCAGAGACGTCCTGGCCTACGAGCAGTACTTC. Its protein product is CATSRDVLAYEQYF.

This sequence joins TRBV7-8 and TRBJ2-1, with 10 bases lining up with TRBD2. Trimming at V came to 7 bases and at J to 0 bases, leaving 6 bases not matched to a gene. The germline V gene encodes CDR1 SGHVS and CDR2 FQNEAQ. This CDR3 is 16 amino acids long. CDR3 region: CASIPSGGFSYNEQFF. As DNA, the CDR3 is TGTGCCAGCATCCCTAGCGGGGGTTTCTCCTACAATGAGCAGTTCTTC.

This clone was found once. This rearrangement joins TRBV29-1 to TRBJ2-7; TRBD1 is a possible D gene (6 bases). There are 11 residues in the CDR3. Looked up from germline, CDR1 is SQVTM and CDR2 is ANQGSEA. V was shortened by 2 bases and J by 5 bases, with 7 bases between the two germline ends. The CDR3 sequence: CSVENRDEQYF. The CDR3 nucleotides are TGCAGCGTTGAAAACAGGGACGAGCAGTACTTC.

The chain joins TRBV18 to TRBJ2-3, with D perhaps given as TRBD1 or TRBD2 (7 bases each). The CDR3 loop spans 16 amino acids. The V gene's germline CDR1 is KGHSH and CDR2 LQKENI. Trimming removed 3 bases from V and 2 bases from J, with 15 bases in between. The CDR3 nucleotides read TGTGCCAGCTCACCGTCGACAGGGACTACCACAGATACGCAGTATTTT. Translation: CASSPSTGTTTDTQYF.

The J gene is TRBJ2-4, the V gene TRBV19; D may be TRBD1 (5 bases). The CDR3 consists of 16 residues. Germline CDR1 LNHDA, CDR2 SQIVND (reference sequence). Trimming cost V 0 bases and J 0 bases, with 9 bases left between them. CDR3 in amino acids: CASSIDRGKAKNIQYF. CDR3 in DNA: TGTGCCAGTAGTATAGATAGGGGAAAAGCCAAAAACATTCAGTACTTC. The variable domain in full, completed from reference TRBV19 and TRBJ2-4, reads DGGITQSPKYLFRKEGQNVTLSCEQNLNHDAMYWYRQDPGQGLRLIYYSQIVNDFQKGDIAEGYSVSREKKESFPLTVTSAQKNPTAFYLCASSIDRGKAKNIQYFGAGTRLSVL.